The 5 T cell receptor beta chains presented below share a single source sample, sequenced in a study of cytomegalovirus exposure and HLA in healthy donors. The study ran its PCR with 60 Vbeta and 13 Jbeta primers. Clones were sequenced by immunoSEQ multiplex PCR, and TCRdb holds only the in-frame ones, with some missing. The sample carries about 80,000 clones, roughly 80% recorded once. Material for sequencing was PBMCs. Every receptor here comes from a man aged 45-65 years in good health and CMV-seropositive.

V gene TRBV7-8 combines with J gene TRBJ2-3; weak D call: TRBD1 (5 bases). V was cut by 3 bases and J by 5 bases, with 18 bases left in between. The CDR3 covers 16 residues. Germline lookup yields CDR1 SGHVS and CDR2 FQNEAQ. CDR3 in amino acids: CASSFNRMRTQDTQYF. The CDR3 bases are TGTGCCAGCAGCTTTAATAGAATGCGGACACAAGATACGCAGTATTTT.

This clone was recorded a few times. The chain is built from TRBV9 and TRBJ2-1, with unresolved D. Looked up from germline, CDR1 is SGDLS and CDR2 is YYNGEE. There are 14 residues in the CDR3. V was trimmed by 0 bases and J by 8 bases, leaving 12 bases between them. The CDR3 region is CASSVVSSSYEQFF. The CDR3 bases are TGTGCCAGCAGCGTAGTGAGTAGCAGCTATGAGCAGTTCTTC.

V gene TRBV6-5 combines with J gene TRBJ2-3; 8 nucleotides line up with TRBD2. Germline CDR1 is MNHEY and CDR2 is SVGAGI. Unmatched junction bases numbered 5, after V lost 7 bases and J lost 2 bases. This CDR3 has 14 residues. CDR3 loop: CASKRSGTTDTQYF. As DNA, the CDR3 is TGTGCCAGCAAGCGTAGCGGGACCACAGATACGCAGTATTTT.

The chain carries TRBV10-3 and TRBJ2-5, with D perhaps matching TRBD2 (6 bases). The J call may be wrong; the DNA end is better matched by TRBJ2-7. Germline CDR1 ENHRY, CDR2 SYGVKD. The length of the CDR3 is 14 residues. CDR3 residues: CAISSGRDSYEQYF. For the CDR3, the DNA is TGTGCCATCAGTAGCGGGCGGGACTCCTACGAGCAGTACTTC.

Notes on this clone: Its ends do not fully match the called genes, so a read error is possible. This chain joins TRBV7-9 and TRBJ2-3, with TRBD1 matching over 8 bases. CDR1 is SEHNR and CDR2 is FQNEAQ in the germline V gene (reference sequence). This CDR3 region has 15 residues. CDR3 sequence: CSSSDDRGITDTQYF. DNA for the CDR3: TGTTCCAGCAGCGACGACAGGGGCATCACAGATACGCAGTATTTT.